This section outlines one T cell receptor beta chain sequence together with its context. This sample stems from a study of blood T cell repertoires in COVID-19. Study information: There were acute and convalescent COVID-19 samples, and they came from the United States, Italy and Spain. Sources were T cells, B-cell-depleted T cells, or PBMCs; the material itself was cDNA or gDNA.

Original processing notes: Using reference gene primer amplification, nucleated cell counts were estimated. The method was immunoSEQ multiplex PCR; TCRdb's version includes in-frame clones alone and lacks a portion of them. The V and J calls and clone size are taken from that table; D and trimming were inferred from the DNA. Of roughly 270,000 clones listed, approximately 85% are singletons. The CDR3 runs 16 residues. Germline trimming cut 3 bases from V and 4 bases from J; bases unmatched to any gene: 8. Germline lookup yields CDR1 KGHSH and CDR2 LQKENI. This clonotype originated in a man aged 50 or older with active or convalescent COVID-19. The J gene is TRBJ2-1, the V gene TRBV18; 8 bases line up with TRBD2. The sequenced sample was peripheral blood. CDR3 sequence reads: CASSPEKRETYNEQFF. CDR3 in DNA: TGTGCCAGCTCACCGGAGAAGCGGGAGACGTACAATGAGCAGTTCTTC.